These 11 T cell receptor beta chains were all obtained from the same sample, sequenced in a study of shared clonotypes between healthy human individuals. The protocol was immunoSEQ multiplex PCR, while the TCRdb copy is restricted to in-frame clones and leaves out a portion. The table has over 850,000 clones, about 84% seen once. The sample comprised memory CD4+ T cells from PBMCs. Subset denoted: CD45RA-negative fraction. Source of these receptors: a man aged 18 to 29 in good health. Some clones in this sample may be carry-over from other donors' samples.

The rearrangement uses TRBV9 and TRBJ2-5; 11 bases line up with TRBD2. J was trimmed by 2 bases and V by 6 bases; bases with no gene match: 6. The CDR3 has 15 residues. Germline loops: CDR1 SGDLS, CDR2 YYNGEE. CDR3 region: CASTVGTSGQETQYF. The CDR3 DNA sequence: TGTGCCAGCACGGTAGGGACTAGCGGACAAGAGACCCAGTACTTC. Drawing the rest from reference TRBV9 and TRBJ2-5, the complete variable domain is DSGVTQTPKHLITATGQRVTLRCSPRSGDLSVYWYQQSLDQGLQFLIQYYNGEERAKGNILERFSAQQFPDLHSELNLSSLELGDSALYFCASTVGTSGQETQYFGPGTRLLVL.

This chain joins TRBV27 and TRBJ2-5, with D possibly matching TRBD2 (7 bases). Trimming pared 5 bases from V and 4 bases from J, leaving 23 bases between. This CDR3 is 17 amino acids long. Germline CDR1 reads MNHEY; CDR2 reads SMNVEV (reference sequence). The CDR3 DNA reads TGTGCCAGCAGTCTACTCCCACGGGGGGCTCCAAGAGAGACCCAGTACTTC. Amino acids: CASSLLPRGAPRETQYF.

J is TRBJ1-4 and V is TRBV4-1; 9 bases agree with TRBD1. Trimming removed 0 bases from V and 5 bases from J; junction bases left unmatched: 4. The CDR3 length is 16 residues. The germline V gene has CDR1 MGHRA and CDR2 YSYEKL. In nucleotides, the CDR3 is TGCGCCAGCAGCCAAGACGGGACAGGGAAAAATGAAAAACTGTTTTTT. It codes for CASSQDGTGKNEKLFF.

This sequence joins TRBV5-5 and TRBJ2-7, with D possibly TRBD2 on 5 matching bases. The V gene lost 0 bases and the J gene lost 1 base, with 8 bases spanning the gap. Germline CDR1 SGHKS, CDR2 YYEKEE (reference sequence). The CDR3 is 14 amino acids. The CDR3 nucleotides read TGTGCCAGCAGCTTGGGAGGGCAGTCCTACGAGCAGTACTTC. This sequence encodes CASSLGGQSYEQYF.

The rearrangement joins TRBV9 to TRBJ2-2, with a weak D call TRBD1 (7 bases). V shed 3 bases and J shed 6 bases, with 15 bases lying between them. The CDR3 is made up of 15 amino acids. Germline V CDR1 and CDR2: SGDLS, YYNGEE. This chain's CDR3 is CASSARQGLPGELFF. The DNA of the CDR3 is TGTGCCAGCAGCGCGAGACAGGGACTCCCCGGGGAGCTGTTTTTT.

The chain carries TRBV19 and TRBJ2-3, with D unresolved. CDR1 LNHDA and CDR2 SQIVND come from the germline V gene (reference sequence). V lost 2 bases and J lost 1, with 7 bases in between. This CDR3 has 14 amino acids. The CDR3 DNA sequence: TGTGCCAGTAGTATACCTGGTGGCACAGATACGCAGTATTTT. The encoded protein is CASSIPGGTDTQYF.

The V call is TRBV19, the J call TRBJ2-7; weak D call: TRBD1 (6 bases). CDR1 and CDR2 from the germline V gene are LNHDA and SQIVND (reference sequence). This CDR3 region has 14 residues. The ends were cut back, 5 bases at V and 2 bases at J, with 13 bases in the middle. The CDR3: CASSRAGATYEQYF. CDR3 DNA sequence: TGTGCCAGTAGTCGGGCAGGGGCCACCTACGAGCAGTACTTC.

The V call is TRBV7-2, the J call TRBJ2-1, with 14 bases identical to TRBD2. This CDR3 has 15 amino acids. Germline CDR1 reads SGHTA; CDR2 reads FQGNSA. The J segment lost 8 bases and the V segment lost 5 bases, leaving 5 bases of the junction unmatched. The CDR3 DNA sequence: TGTGCCAGCAGCCGGGGACTAGCGGGAGTGTATGAGCAGTTCTTC. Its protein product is CASSRGLAGVYEQFF.

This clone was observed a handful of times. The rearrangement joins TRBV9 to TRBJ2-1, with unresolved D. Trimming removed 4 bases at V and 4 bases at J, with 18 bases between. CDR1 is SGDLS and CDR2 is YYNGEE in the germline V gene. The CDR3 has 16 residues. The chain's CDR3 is CASSPFALLLYNEQFF. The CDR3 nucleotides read TGTGCCAGCAGCCCGTTTGCACTCCTCCTTTACAATGAGCAGTTCTTC.

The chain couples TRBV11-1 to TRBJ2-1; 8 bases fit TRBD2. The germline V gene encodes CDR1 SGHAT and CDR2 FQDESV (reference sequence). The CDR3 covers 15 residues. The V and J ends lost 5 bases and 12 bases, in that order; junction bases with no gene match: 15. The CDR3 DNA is TGTGCCAGCAGCCCCTCTAGCGGGCCCTCCTATGGGCAGTTCTTC. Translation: CASSPSSGPSYGQFF.

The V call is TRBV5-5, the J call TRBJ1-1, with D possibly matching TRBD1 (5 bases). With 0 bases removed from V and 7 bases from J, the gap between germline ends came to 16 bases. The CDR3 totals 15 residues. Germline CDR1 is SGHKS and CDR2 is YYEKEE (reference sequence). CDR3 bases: TGTGCCAGCAGCTTGGCCTGGGGCAGTCCGTATGAAGCTTTCTTT. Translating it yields CASSLAWGSPYEAFF.